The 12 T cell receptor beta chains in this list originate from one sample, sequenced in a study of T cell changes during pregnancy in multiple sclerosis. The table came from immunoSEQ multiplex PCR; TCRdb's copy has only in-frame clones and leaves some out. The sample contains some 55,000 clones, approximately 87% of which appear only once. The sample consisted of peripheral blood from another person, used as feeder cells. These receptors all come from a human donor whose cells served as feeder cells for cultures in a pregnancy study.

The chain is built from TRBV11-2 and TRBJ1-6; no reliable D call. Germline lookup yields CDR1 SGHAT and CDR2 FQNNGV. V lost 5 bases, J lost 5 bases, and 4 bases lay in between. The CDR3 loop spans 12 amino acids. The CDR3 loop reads CASSHHNSPLHF. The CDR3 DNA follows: TGTGCCAGCAGCCATCATAATTCACCCCTCCACTTT.

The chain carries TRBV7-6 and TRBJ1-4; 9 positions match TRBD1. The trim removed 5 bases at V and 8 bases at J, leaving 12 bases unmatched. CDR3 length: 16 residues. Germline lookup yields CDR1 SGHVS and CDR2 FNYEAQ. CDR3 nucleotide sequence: TGTGCCAGCAGCAATCCTCATCGGACAGGGGAGGAAAAACTGTTTTTT. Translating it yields CASSNPHRTGEEKLFF.

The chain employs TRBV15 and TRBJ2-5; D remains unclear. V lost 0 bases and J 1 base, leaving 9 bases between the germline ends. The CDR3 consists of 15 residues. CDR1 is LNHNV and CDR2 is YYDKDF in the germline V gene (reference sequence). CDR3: CATSRDLGPQETQYF. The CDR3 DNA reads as TGTGCCACCAGCAGAGATTTAGGGCCCCAAGAGACCCAGTACTTC.

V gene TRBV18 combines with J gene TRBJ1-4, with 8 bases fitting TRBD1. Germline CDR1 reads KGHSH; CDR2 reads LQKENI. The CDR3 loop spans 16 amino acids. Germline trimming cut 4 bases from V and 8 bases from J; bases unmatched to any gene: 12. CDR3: CASSRGQGRSEEKLFF. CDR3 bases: TGTGCCAGCTCACGAGGACAGGGAAGGTCTGAGGAAAAACTGTTTTTT.

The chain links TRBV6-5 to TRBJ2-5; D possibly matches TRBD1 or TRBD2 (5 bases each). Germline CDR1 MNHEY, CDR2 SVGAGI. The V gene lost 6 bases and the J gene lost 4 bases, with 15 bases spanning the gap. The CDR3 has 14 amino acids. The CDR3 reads CASSPGTNGETQYF. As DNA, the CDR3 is TGTGCCAGCAGCCCCGGGACGAACGGAGAGACCCAGTACTTC.

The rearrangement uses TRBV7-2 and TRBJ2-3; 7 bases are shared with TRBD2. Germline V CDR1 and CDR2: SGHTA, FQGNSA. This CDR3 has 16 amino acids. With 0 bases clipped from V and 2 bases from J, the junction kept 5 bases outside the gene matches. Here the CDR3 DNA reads TGTGCCAGCAGCTTAGCACTAGCGAAATCCACAGATACGCAGTATTTT. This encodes CASSLALAKSTDTQYF.

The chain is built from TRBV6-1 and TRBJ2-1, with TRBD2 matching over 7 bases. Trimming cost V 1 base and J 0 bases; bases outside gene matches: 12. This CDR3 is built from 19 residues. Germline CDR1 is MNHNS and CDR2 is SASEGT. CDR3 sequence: CASSEGISGTYSSYNEQFF. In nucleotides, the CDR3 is TGTGCCAGCAGTGAAGGGATCAGCGGGACCTATAGCTCCTACAATGAGCAGTTCTTC.

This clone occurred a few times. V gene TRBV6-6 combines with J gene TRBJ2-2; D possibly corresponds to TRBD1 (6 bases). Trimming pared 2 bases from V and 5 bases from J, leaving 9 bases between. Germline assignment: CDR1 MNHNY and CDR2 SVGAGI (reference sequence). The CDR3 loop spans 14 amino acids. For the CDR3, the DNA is TGTGCCAGCAGTTACGAAACAGGGACCGGGGAGCTGTTTTTT. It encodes CASSYETGTGELFF.

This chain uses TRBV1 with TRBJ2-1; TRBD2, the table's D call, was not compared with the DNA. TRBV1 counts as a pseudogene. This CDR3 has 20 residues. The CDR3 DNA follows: TGCACCAGCAGCCCCACGGGGACTAGCGGGAGGGCGTTTTCCTACAATGAGCAGTTCTTC. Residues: CTSSPTGTSGRAFSYNEQFF.

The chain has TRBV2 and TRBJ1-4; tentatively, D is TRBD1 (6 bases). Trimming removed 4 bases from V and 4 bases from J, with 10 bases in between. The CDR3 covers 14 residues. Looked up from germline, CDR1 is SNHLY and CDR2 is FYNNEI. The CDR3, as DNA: TGTGCCAGCAGTGGAGACAGGATTAATGAAAAACTGTTTTTT. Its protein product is CASSGDRINEKLFF. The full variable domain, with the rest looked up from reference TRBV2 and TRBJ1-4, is EPEVTQTPSHQVTQMGQEVILRCVPISNHLYFYWYRQILGQKVEFLVSFYNNEISEKSEIFDDQFSVERPDGSNFTLKIRSTKLEDSAMYFCASSGDRINEKLFFGSGTQLSVL.

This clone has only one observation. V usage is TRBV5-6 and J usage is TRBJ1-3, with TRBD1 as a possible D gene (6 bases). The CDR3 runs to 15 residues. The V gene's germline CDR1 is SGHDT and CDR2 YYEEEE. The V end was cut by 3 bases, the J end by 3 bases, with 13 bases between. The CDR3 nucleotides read TGTGCCAGCAGCTGGACGACAGGAATTGGAAACACCATATATTTT. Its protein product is CASSWTTGIGNTIYF.

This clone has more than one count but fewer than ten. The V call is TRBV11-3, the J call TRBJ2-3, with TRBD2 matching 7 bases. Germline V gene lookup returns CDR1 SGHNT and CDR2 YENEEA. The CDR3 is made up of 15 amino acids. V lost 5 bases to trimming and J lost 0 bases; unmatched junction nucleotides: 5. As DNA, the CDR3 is TGTGCCAGCAGCCAAAGCGGGATCAGCACAGATACGCAGTATTTT. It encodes CASSQSGISTDTQYF.